This is a list of T cell receptor beta chains from one sample in a study of blood T cell repertoires in COVID-19. Method: immunoSEQ multiplex PCR; TCRdb's copy keeps in-frame clones and lacks some. The sample has hundreds of thousands of clones; 86% are singletons. Sequenced input: PBMCs or T cells enriched from blood (not recorded which). The receptors come from a woman aged 40 to 55 with acute COVID-19. CDR3s include the opening cysteine and the closing phenylalanine or tryptophan. D genes are given only for firm matches. Clone size is shown for a subset of rows, as once, few, many or a class of expanded clone.

cdr3_length clone_size j_call d_call v_call cdr3_aa cdr3_nt
16 few TRBJ1-6 . TRBV18 CASSPITPGDNSPLHF TGTGCCAGCTCACCAATTACCCCCGGAGACAATTCACCCCTCCACTTT
14 . TRBJ2-7 TRBD1 TRBV7-9 CASSRTGAGYEQYF TGTGCCAGCAGCCGGACAGGGGCGGGATACGAGCAGTACTTC
14 . TRBJ1-2 TRBD1 TRBV6-4 CASSDSQGADGYTF TGTGCCAGCAGTGACTCACAGGGGGCGGATGGCTACACCTTC
15 . TRBJ2-7 TRBD2 TRBV6-5 CASRQGTSGLYEQYF TGTGCCAGCAGACAGGGGACTAGCGGTCTCTACGAGCAGTACTTC
16 . TRBJ2-7 TRBD2 TRBV2 CASREPGLAGPYEQYF TGTGCCAGCAGGGAACCGGGACTAGCGGGCCCCTACGAGCAGTACTTC
16 . TRBJ2-3 TRBD2 TRBV19 CASSVSAGVGTDTQYF TGTGCCAGTAGTGTCTCAGCGGGGGTCGGCACAGATACGCAGTATTTT
16 . TRBJ2-1 TRBD2 TRBV2 CASITRLAGVRNEQFF TGTGCCAGCATCACAAGACTAGCGGGAGTTCGCAATGAGCAGTTCTTC
16 once TRBJ2-5 TRBD1 TRBV10-1 CASSESPWDSQETQYF TGCGCCAGCAGTGAGTCGCCATGGGACAGCCAAGAGACCCAGTACTTC
11 . TRBJ2-1 . TRBV12-3/TRBV12-4 CASTHGGEQFF TGTGCCAGCACCCACGGGGGTGAGCAGTTCTTC
15 once TRBJ2-3 . TRBV4-2 CASSQDAGAADTQYF TGTGCCAGCAGCCAAGATGCAGGGGCCGCGGATACGCAGTATTTT
13 . TRBJ1-1 . TRBV6-2/TRBV6-3 CASSRTLYTEAFF TGTGCCAGCAGTCGGACACTTTACACTGAAGCTTTCTTT
15 . TRBJ2-7 . TRBV2 CASRSDSNLNYEQYF TGTGCCAGCAGATCGGACTCAAATTTAAACTACGAGCAGTACTTC
13 . TRBJ2-1 . TRBV10-2 CASRVGTDNEQFF TGCGCCAGCAGGGTCGGGACTGACAATGAGCAGTTCTTC
14 . TRBJ2-5 . TRBV5-4 CASSEGVVQETQYF TGTGCCAGCAGCGAGGGGGTTGTCCAAGAGACCCAGTACTTC
16 . TRBJ1-1 TRBD1 TRBV30 CAWVNRQGAKGTEAFF TGTGCCTGGGTTAATAGACAGGGGGCGAAGGGCACTGAAGCTTTCTTT
17 . TRBJ2-2 . TRBV5-4 CASSLGSGMENTGELFF TGTGCCAGCAGCTTGGGGTCAGGGATGGAGAACACCGGGGAGCTGTTTTTT
16 . TRBJ2-1 TRBD2 TRBV5-4 CASSPGLAGQGNEQFF TGTGCCAGCAGCCCGGGACTAGCGGGACAAGGTAATGAGCAGTTCTTC